These T cell receptor beta chains were read from a single sample in a study of breast tumors, draining lymph nodes, adjacent tissues. TCRdb independently ran MiXCR on the multiplex PCR reads; one entry per CDR3 protein. The data contain about 150,000 distinct CDR3 sequences, roughly 33% of them singletons. What was sequenced was axillary lymph node tissue. These receptors all come from a female donor with breast cancer. Some clones in this sample may be carry-over from other donors' samples. Both conserved end residues are part of each CDR3. A D gene is named only where the DNA matches it firmly. Some rows have no size entry. The others give once, few or many, or a class for an expanded clone.

CDR3 DNA	CDR3 protein	V gene	J gene	clone size	D gene
TGTGCCCCGGAACAGACCTACGAGCAGTACTTC	CAPEQTYEQYF	TRBV5-5	TRBJ2-7	NA	NA
TGCGCCAGCAGCTTGGGAGGCAGCCAAGACACCCAGTACTTC	CASSLGGSQDTQYF	TRBV5-1	TRBJ2-5	many	NA
TGTGCCAGCAGCTTGGTCGGGGACGAGACCCAGTACTTC	CASSLVGDETQYF	TRBV5-6	TRBJ2-5	NA	NA
TGTGCCGCGGGAGACAGGGCGACTGAAGCTTTCTTT	CAAGDRATEAFF	TRBV27	TRBJ1-1	NA	TRBD1
TGTGCCAGCACTCTAGCGGGGGGAGACCAGCCCCAGCATTTT	CASTLAGGDQPQHF	TRBV2	TRBJ1-5	NA	NA
TGTGCCTGGAGTGGTGGTTACGAGACCCAGTACTTC	CAWSGGYETQYF	TRBV30	TRBJ2-5	many	NA
TGCGCCAGCAGCCCACAGGGGCGGATCTCTGAAGCTTTCTTT	CASSPQGRISEAFF	TRBV5-1	TRBJ1-1	NA	TRBD1
TGTGCCAGCAGCCTCTGGGGAGGGGAGACCCAGTACTTC	CASSLWGGETQYF	TRBV6-5	TRBJ2-5	many	TRBD2
TGTGCCAGCAGCGTAGCTTATGGCGACGGGGGTCAGTTCTTC	CASSVAYGDGGQFF	TRBV9	TRBJ2-1	NA	NA
TGCGCCAGCAGCCTACCCCGAGGGGCGACCGAGGGAGGAAAACTGTTTTTT	CASSLPRGATEGGKLFF	TRBV5-1	TRBJ1-4	NA	NA
TGTGCCAGCAGTTACCCGGAGGGGGATGAAAAACTGTTTTTT	CASSYPEGDEKLFF	TRBV12-3/TRBV12-4	TRBJ1-4	NA	NA
TGTGCCAGCGGGGGACACCAGGCGACCGGGGAGCTGTTTTTT	CASGGHQATGELFF	TRBV27	TRBJ2-2	NA	NA
TGTGCCACCAGTGAAGCCTTCGGGCGAAACAATGAGCAGTTCTTC	CATSEAFGRNNEQFF	TRBV24-1	TRBJ2-1	NA	NA
TGTGCCAGCAGCTTAGATCATGGGACAGGGGTGTACGAGCAGTACTTC	CASSLDHGTGVYEQYF	TRBV11-2	TRBJ2-7	many	TRBD1
TGTGCCAGCAGCCCGGACGGAGCAATCAATCAGCCCCAGCATTTT	CASSPDGAINQPQHF	TRBV7-9	TRBJ1-5	many	NA
TGTGCCAGCAGCGTAGATGTGACAGGGGTTAGCGAGCAGTACTTC	CASSVDVTGVSEQYF	TRBV9	TRBJ2-7	many	TRBD1
TGTGCCAGCAGTTTAGAAAGGGAGCGCACCTTC	CASSLERERTF	TRBV12-3/TRBV12-4	TRBJ1-2	many	NA
TGTGCCTGGAGTACCGACAGTGTGGGTAGCAATCAGCCCCAGCATTTT	CAWSTDSVGSNQPQHF	TRBV30	TRBJ1-5	many	NA
TGTGCCATCAGTGACTCAGGGCCTCCGGATACGCAGTATTTT	CAISDSGPPDTQYF	TRBV10-3	TRBJ2-3	many	NA
TGTGCCAGCTCACCAGGGCCTCAAGAGACCCAGTACTTC	CASSPGPQETQYF	TRBV18	TRBJ2-5	many	NA
TGTGCCAGCAGTTTAGATACTAGGAGGGATGAGCAGTTCTTC	CASSLDTRRDEQFF	TRBV6-2/TRBV6-3	TRBJ2-1	many	NA
TGTGCCAGCAGCTCGGGACAGGGGGCATCCTACAATGAGCAGTTCTTC	CASSSGQGASYNEQFF	TRBV5-4	TRBJ2-1	many	TRBD1
TGTGCCGTACGAGCCAGGGGCCCCACAGGGGAGACCCAGTACTTC	CAVRARGPTGETQYF	TRBV12-3/TRBV12-4	TRBJ2-5	many	NA
TGTGCCTGGAGTGTCCACGGAGGGGTGACCCAGTACTTC	CAWSVHGGVTQYF	TRBV30	TRBJ2-5	many	NA
TGTGCCAGTAGTATTAGCGGACTAGCGGGGGGAAGCTCCTACAATGAGCAGTTCTTC	CASSISGLAGGSSYNEQFF	TRBV19	TRBJ2-1	NA	TRBD2
TGTGCCAGCAGCCCCCGCTTAGGGGGCCAGGGGGAGACCCAGTACTTC	CASSPRLGGQGETQYF	TRBV9	TRBJ2-5	NA	TRBD1
TGTGCCTGGTCAGGGTCGGAGAGGGAAAAACTGTTTTTT	CAWSGSEREKLFF	TRBV30	TRBJ1-4	many	NA
TGCAGTGCTAGCCCATCGACAGTGAACACCATATATTTT	CSASPSTVNTIYF	TRBV20-1	TRBJ1-3	NA	NA
TGCAGTGCTACCCAGATAGCCAACCAAGAGACCCAGCATTTT	CSATQIANQETQHF	TRBV20-1	TRBJ1-5	NA	NA
TGTGCCAGCAGTTACACCAGGACAGGGGCTAATGAAAAACTGTTTTTT	CASSYTRTGANEKLFF	TRBV6-5	TRBJ1-4	many	TRBD1
TGTGCCACCAGCAGTTACAACAGGGGGCAAGAAAAACTGTTTTTT	CATSSYNRGQEKLFF	TRBV15	TRBJ1-4	NA	TRBD1